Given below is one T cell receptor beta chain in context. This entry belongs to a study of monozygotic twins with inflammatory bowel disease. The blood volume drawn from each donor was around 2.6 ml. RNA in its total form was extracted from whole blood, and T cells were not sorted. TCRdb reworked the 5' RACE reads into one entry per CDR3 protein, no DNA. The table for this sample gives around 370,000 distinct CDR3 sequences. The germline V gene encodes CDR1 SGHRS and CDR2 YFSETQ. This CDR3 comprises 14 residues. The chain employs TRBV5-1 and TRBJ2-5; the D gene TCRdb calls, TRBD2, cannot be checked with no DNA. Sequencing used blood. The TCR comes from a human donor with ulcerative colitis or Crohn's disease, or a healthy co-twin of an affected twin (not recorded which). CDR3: CASRQDSGEETQYF.